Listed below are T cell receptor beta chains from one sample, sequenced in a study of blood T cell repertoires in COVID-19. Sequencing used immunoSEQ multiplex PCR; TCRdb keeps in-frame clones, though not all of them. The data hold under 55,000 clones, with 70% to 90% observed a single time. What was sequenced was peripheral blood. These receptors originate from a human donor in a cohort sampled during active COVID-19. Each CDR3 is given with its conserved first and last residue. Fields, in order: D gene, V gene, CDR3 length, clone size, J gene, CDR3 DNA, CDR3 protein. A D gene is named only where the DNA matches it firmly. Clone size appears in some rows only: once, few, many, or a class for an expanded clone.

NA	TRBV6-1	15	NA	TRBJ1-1	TGTGCCAGCAGTGATGAGGGCCTAATGAACACTGAAGCTTTCTTT	CASSDEGLMNTEAFF
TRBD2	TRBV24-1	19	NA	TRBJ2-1	TGTGCCACCAGTGATCCGTTTGAGGGCGGGGGGAGGACCTACAATGAGCAGTTCTTC	CATSDPFEGGGRTYNEQFF
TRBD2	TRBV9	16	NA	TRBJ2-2	TGTGCCAGCAGCGTAGCTAGCGGGAGCTCCACCGGGGAGCTGTTTTTT	CASSVASGSSTGELFF
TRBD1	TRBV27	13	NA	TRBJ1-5	TGTGCCAGCAGCGGGACAGACAATCAGCCCCAGCATTTT	CASSGTDNQPQHF
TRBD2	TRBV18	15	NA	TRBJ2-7	TGTGCCAGCTCACCACTTGGGCAGGGAGGGGACGAGCAGTACTTC	CASSPLGQGGDEQYF
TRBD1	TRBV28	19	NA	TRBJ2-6	TGTGCCAGCATAGGAGGCGGACAGGGGGCAAGGTCTGGGGCCAACGTCCTGACTTTC	CASIGGGQGARSGANVLTF
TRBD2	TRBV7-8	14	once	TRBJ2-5	TGTGCCAGCACCCCAGCGGGAGGGCCCGGGACCCAGTACTTC	CASTPAGGPGTQYF
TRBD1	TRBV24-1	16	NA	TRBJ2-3	TGTGCCACCAGTTCGGCGGGACAGGGGGGGAAAGATACGCAGTATTTT	CATSSAGQGGKDTQYF
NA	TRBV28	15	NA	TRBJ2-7	TGTGCCAGCAGGGAAAGCAGGGTGAGCTCCTACGAGCAGTACTTC	CASRESRVSSYEQYF
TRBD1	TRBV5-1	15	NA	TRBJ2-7	TGCGCCAGCAGCTTGGGGACAGGCGATACCTACGAGCAGTACTTC	CASSLGTGDTYEQYF
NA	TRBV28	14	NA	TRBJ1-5	TGTGCCAGCAGTTTAGTGGTAGGGGGACAGCCCCAGCATTTT	CASSLVVGGQPQHF
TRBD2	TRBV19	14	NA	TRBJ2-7	TGTGCCAGTAGCAGGACTAGCGGGAGTTACGAGCAGTACTTC	CASSRTSGSYEQYF
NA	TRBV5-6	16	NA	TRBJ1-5	TGTGCCAGCAGCTTGTGGATAGGGGGTGTCAATCAGCCCCAGCATTTT	CASSLWIGGVNQPQHF
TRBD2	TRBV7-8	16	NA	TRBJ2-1	TGTGCCAGCAGCTTAGCCCCTAGCGGGAGTCCCAATGAGCAGTTCTTC	CASSLAPSGSPNEQFF
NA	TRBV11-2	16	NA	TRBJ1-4	TGTGCCAGCAGCTTAGATGAAAGGGGAACTAATGAAAAACTGTTTTTT	CASSLDERGTNEKLFF
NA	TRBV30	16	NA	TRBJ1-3	TGTGCCTGGACCCGGGATCGTCTGGGTTATGGAGACACCATATATTTT	CAWTRDRLGYGDTIYF
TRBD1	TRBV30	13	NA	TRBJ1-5	TGTGCCTGGGCGGGACAGGGAAATCAGCCCCAGCATTTT	CAWAGQGNQPQHF
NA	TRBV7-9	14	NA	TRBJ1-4	TGTGCCAGCAGCTTAGCAGGGGTAGTCGAAAAACTGTTTTTT	CASSLAGVVEKLFF
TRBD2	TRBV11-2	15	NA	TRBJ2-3	TGTGCCAGCAGCTGGGGGGGGGTACACACAGATACGCAGTATTTT	CASSWGGVHTDTQYF
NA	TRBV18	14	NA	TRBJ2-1	TGTGCCAGCTCACCCGACACCGCCTACAATGAGCAGTTCTTC	CASSPDTAYNEQFF
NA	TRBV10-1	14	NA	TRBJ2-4	TGCGCCAGCAGGCGAGACACGGCCAAAAACATTCAGTACTTC	CASRRDTAKNIQYF
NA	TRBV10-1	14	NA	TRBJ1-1	TGCGCCAGCAGTGATGGACACCCGAACACTGAAGCTTTCTTT	CASSDGHPNTEAFF